This T cell receptor (beta chain) was retrieved from a study of metastatic and nonmetastatic thyroid tumors. The CDR3 is made up of 15 amino acids. V lost 4 bases, J lost 0 bases, and 13 bases lay in between. From germline, CDR1 is LGHDT and CDR2 YNNKEL (reference sequence). Thyroid surgery was preceded by no treatment in any patient. TCRdb recomputed clones from the PCR reads via MiXCR. This sample yields 20,000 to 25,000 clones, of which approximately 24% are seen a single time; roughly 6.6% belongs to the top ten. The source is a female donor with papillary thyroid cancer or a benign thyroid nodule (not recorded which). Some clones in this sample may be carry-over from other donors' samples. The rearrangement links TRBV3-1 to TRBJ2-7; D gene uncertain. Sequencing was carried out using tumor tissue. The CDR3 here is CASSPDGSSSYEQYF. For the CDR3, the DNA is TGTGCCAGCAGCCCCGACGGCAGTAGCTCCTACGAGCAGTACTTC.